Following are 17 T cell receptor beta chains from one sample sequenced in a study of T cells in Graves' hyperthyroidism and ophthalmopathy. RNA transcripts yielded amplified TCR beta CDR3 regions. First-round RT-PCR targeting the TCR CDR3 was performed with the HTBI primer set. TCRdb reprocessed the multiplex PCR reads via MiXCR and lists one record per CDR3 protein. This table holds over 700,000 distinct CDR3 sequences, around a sixth found once. The sequenced material came from blood. The receptors originated from a woman aged 45-60 years with Graves' hyperthyroidism that later progressed to Graves' ophthalmopathy.

This clonotype was recorded a few times. The rearrangement uses TRBV27 and TRBJ2-1; D unclear. Trimming cost V 6 bases and J 0 bases, with 12 bases left between them. The CDR3 contains 15 residues. Germline CDR1 is MNHEY and CDR2 is SMNVEV (reference sequence). CDR3 residues: CASRLDSRSYNEQFF. CDR3 in DNA: TGTGCCAGCAGGCTGGATTCCCGCTCCTACAATGAGCAGTTCTTC.

The chain combines TRBV4-2 with TRBJ2-7; a possible D gene is TRBD1 (5 bases). Germline V lookup: CDR1 LGHNA, CDR2 YNFKEQ. V dropped 2 bases and J dropped 7 bases, with 9 bases sitting between them. There are 12 residues in the CDR3. CDR3 amino acids: CASSQPGLEQYF. For the CDR3, the DNA is TGTGCCAGCAGCCAACCAGGGTTAGAGCAGTACTTC.

This clonotype was counted only a few times. The chain couples TRBV10-3 to TRBJ2-4; 8 bases agree with TRBD1. The CDR3 extends over 16 amino acids. With V trimmed by 5 bases and J by 0 bases, 6 bases remained unmatched. The germline V gene encodes CDR1 ENHRY and CDR2 SYGVKD. The CDR3 spells CAISPGGEGAKNIQYF. The CDR3, as DNA: TGTGCCATCAGTCCAGGGGGCGAGGGAGCCAAAAACATTCAGTACTTC.

The chain is built from TRBV12-3 or TRBV12-4 and TRBJ2-2; D gene uncertain. The CDR3 has 14 amino acids. The V and J ends lost 0 bases and 5 bases respectively, with 7 bases between them. DNA of the CDR3: TGTGCCAGCAGTTTAGCCGACCGGACCGGGGAGCTGTTTTTT. It translates to CASSLADRTGELFF.

The table lists this clonotype with many counts. CDR3 sequence (DNA): TGCGCCAGCAGCTTGGGGACAACCAATGAGCAGTTCTTC. Encoded protein: CASSLGTTNEQFF. The gene calls are TRBV5-1 and TRBJ2-1, with D possibly being TRBD1 (5 bases). V was pared by 0 bases and J by 6 bases, with 7 bases between. The length of the CDR3 is 13 residues. Germline V gene sequence: CDR1 SGHRS, CDR2 YFSETQ.

This clonotype has more than one count but fewer than ten. The chain couples TRBV30 to TRBJ1-6; TRBD1 aligns across 9 bases. J was trimmed by 10 bases and V by 2 bases; bases with no gene match: 9. The V gene's germline CDR1 is GTSNPN and CDR2 SVGIG (reference sequence). This CDR3 has 15 amino acids. The chain's CDR3 is CAWSSLTGGVSPLHF. As DNA, the CDR3 is TGTGCCTGGAGTTCTTTGACAGGGGGTGTCTCACCCCTCCACTTT.

There are many counts of this clonotype. The V and J genes are TRBV6-1 and TRBJ2-2, with 11 bases fitting TRBD2. The CDR3 contains 17 residues. CDR1 and CDR2 (germline): MNHNS, SASEGT. V was clipped by 0 bases and J by 5 bases; unmatched bases: 5. As DNA, the CDR3 is TGTGCCAGCAGTGAAGCTTTAGCGGGGGGGCCGACCGGGGAGCTGTTTTTT. This translates into CASSEALAGGPTGELFF.

The J gene is TRBJ2-1, the V gene TRBV4-1, with D uncertain. V was trimmed by 0 bases and J by 0 bases, leaving 9 bases between them. The CDR3 has 16 amino acids. Germline V gene data show CDR1 as MGHRA and CDR2 as YSYEKL. This chain's CDR3 is CASSQDSQSSYNEQFF. The CDR3 nucleotides read TGCGCCAGCAGCCAAGATAGTCAAAGCTCCTACAATGAGCAGTTCTTC.

This clonotype was seen ten or more times. The V call is TRBV20-1, the J call TRBJ2-1; D is unresolved. V was trimmed by 3 bases and J by 0 bases, leaving 12 bases between them. The CDR3 runs to 15 residues. Germline CDR1 and CDR2: DFQATT and SNEGSKA (reference sequence). The CDR3 reads CSASSYPSSYNEQFF. DNA of the CDR3: TGCAGTGCTAGTTCCTACCCGAGCTCCTACAATGAGCAGTTCTTC.

The genes are TRBV4-1 and TRBJ1-5; TRBD1 might be the D (6 bases). The CDR3 sequence is 14 residues long. Trimming shortened V by 3 bases and J by 5 bases, and 11 bases separated the two germline ends. The germline gives CDR1 MGHRA, CDR2 YSYEKL. CDR3 amino acids: CASSHEGGDQPQHF. The DNA of the CDR3 is TGCGCCAGCAGCCATGAGGGGGGTGATCAGCCCCAGCATTTT.

This chain connects TRBV2 to TRBJ2-2, with TRBD1 matching over 12 bases. The V and J ends lost 6 bases and 7 bases, in that order; junction bases with no gene match: 12. The CDR3 has 17 residues. Germline V gene sequence: CDR1 SNHLY, CDR2 FYNNEI. The CDR3 DNA is TGTGCCAGCAGCCTAAAGTGGGACAGGGGGCCGGTCGGGGAGCTGTTTTTT. Translation: CASSLKWDRGPVGELFF.

This clonotype was observed a few times. CDR3 region: CASSQTGTTYNEQFF. The CDR3 DNA reads TGCGCCAGCAGCCAGACCGGGACTACGTACAATGAGCAGTTCTTC. V usage is TRBV4-1 and J usage is TRBJ2-1; 7 nucleotides agree with TRBD2. The CDR3 consists of 15 residues. The germline V gene encodes CDR1 MGHRA and CDR2 YSYEKL. V dropped 3 bases and J dropped 4; count of bases not matched to a gene: 6.

This clonotype has at least ten counts. The V gene is TRBV3-1, the J gene TRBJ1-1, with 9 bases identical to TRBD1. Unmatched junction bases numbered 0, after V lost 0 bases and J lost 4 bases. Per the germline V gene, CDR1 is LGHDT and CDR2 is YNNKEL (reference sequence). The CDR3 is 14 amino acids. This CDR3 is CASSQEDRGTEAFF. CDR3 DNA sequence: TGTGCCAGCAGCCAAGAGGACAGGGGCACTGAAGCTTTCTTT.

A few counts support this clonotype. The chain carries TRBV3-1 and TRBJ2-6; D uncertain. Deletions cut 4 bases from V and 2 bases from J, with 12 bases between. Germline V gene lookup returns CDR1 LGHDT and CDR2 YNNKEL (reference sequence). This CDR3 is 16 amino acids long. In DNA, the CDR3 is TGTGCCAGCAGCCCGACACTTCGGGCTGGGGCCAACGTCCTGACTTTC. Translation: CASSPTLRAGANVLTF.

This clonotype was recorded at least ten times. The rearrangement links TRBV5-1 to TRBJ2-7, with D maybe TRBD2 (6 bases). Trimming left V 4 bases short and J 0 bases short, with 20 bases between. This CDR3 region has 17 residues. Germline CDR1 is SGHRS and CDR2 is YFSETQ. The CDR3 sequence: CASSPQALSSVSYEQYF. CDR3 DNA sequence: TGCGCCAGCAGCCCGCAAGCTTTGTCTAGCGTCTCCTACGAGCAGTACTTC.

This clonotype has a handful of counts. J is TRBJ2-7 and V is TRBV20-1; 11 nucleotides line up with TRBD2. With V trimmed by 3 bases and J by 4 bases, 8 bases remained unmatched. This CDR3 has 15 amino acids. Germline V gives CDR1 DFQATT, CDR2 SNEGSKA (reference sequence). CDR3 nucleotide sequence: TGCAGTGCTAGCAGGCTAGCGGGGGGCCGGTACGAGCAGTACTTC. It translates to CSASRLAGGRYEQYF.

This clonotype was observed many times. V usage is TRBV2 and J usage is TRBJ2-1; TRBD1 might be the D (6 bases). Trimming cost V 6 bases and J 0 bases, with 12 bases left between them. This CDR3 has 15 amino acids. In germline, CDR1 is SNHLY, CDR2 FYNNEI. CDR3 residues: CASRADSASYNEQFF. The CDR3 DNA sequence: TGTGCCAGCAGAGCGGACAGTGCCTCCTACAATGAGCAGTTCTTC.